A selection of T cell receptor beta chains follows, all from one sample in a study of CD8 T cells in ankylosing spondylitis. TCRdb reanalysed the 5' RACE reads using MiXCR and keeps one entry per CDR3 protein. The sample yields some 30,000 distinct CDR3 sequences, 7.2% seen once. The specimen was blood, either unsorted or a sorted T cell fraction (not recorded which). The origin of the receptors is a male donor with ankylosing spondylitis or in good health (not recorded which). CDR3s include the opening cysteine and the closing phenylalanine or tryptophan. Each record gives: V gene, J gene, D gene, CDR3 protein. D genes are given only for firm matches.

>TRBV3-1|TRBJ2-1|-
CASTRRGGSSYNEQFF
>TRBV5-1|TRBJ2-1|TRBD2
CASSLVAGYNEQFF
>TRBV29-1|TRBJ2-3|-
CSGHEGDTQYF
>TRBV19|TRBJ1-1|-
CASREAVGSGTEAFF
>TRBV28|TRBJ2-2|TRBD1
CASSLPRQGALDTGELFF
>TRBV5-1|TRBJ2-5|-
CASSLGSPGDLGETQYF
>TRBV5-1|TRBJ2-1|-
CASSLGAGGPNEQFF
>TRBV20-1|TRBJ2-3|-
CSARDLNPWGSVIRDTQYF
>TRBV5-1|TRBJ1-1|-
CASSRDAGNFGAFF
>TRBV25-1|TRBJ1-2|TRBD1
CASRGQGGNYGYTF
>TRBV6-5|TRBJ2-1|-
CASSLQGQEQFF
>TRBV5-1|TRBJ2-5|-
CASSRTEETQYF
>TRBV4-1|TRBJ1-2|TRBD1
CASSQVGQVPTGYTF
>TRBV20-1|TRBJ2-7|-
CSARDRGSGYEQYF
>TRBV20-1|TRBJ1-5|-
CSSGPAIDQPQHF
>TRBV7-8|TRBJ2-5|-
CASSLVRETQYF
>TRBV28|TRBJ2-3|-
CASSLWTGTATDTQYF
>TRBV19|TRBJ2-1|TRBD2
CASREPGLAGNNEQFF
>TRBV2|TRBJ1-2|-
CASLLRQLNYGYTF
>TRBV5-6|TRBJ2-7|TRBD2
CASSVKAGGNDEQYF
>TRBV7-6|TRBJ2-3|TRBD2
CASSFPQSGTIAGEAGDTQYF
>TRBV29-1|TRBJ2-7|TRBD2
CSVLSDGGRNDEQYF
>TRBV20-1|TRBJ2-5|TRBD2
CSATRLARETQYF
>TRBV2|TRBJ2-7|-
CASSGVSRSYEQYF
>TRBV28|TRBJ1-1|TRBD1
CASSPYRQGTNTEAFF
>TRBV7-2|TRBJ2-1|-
CASSLRAANYNEQFF
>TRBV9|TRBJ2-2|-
CASRALGQNTGELFF
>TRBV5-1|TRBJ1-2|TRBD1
CASSSGTVYGYTF
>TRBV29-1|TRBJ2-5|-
CSAGGETQYF
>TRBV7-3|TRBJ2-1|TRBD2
CASSLRLAGVFNEQFF
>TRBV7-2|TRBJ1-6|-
CASSLQHSTLGSPLHF
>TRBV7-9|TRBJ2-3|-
CASSSTGLADTQYF
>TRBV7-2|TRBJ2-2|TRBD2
CASSSSGRNSGELFF
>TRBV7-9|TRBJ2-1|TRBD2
CASSPLGLAGPNEQFF
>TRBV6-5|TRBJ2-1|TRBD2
CASYNPGLAGNNEQFF
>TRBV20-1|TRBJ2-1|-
CSALYNEQFF
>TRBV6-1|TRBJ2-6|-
CASTRGSGANVLTF
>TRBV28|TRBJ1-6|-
CASKGAYNSPLHF
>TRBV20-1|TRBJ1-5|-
CSARGGREDQPQHF
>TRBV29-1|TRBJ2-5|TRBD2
CSARGWREAPETQYF
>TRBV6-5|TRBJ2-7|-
CASSYTAGSGEQYF
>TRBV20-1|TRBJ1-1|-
CSAAVEAGSTEAFF
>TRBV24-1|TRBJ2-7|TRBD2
CATSALSTSGRARSAYEQYF
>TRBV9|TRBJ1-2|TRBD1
CASSVGQGTGYGYTF
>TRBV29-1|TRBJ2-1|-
CSVDGKRGSNEQFF
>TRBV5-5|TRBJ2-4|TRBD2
CASSLARGRVVQYF
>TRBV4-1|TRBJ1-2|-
CASSSYRETLYGYTF
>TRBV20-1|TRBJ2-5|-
CSAPVAGRYQETQYF
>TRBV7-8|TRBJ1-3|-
CASSLGTSGNTIYF
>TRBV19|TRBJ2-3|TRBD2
CASSHTGLAGADTQYF
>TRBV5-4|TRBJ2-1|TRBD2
CASSLGGGISYNEQFF
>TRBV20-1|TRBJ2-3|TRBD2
CSVRGALITDTQYF
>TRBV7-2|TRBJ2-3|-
CASSLLVLGPDTQYF
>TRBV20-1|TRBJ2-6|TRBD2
CCARPPGLAGAGANVLTF
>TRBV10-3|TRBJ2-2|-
CAISEGQSTGELFF
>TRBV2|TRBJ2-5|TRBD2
CTCCSARLAGASQETQYF